Reported below is one TCR beta chain. The sample is drawn from a study of blood T cell repertoires in COVID-19. Background on the study: The recovered donors of Cohort 3 showed two negative PCRs, clearance, or symptom resolution. Acute and convalescent COVID-19 specimens originated in the United States, Italy and Spain. In each case, the material was cDNA or gDNA derived from T cells, B-cell-depleted T cells, or PBMCs.

Clones were read by immunoSEQ multiplex PCR, and TCRdb kept only the in-frame ones, dropping some. The top ten hold 3% to 3.5% of the sample, which has around 200,000 clones, roughly 90% seen once. Each participant's cohort was designated according to participant-reported clinical history. V shed 0 bases and J shed 8 bases, with 11 bases lying between them. The V gene's germline CDR1 is SGHDT and CDR2 YYEEEE. The CDR3 consists of 13 residues. The clonotype originates from a woman aged 50 to 60 in a cohort exposed to, infected with or recovered from COVID-19 (not recorded which). Material: PBMCs or T cells enriched from blood (not recorded which). The rearrangement links TRBV5-6 to TRBJ1-2; tentatively, D is TRBD1 (5 bases). CDR3 in DNA: TGTGCCAGCAGCTTGGTGGGGCAACGAGGCTACACCTTC. It specifies CASSLVGQRGYTF.